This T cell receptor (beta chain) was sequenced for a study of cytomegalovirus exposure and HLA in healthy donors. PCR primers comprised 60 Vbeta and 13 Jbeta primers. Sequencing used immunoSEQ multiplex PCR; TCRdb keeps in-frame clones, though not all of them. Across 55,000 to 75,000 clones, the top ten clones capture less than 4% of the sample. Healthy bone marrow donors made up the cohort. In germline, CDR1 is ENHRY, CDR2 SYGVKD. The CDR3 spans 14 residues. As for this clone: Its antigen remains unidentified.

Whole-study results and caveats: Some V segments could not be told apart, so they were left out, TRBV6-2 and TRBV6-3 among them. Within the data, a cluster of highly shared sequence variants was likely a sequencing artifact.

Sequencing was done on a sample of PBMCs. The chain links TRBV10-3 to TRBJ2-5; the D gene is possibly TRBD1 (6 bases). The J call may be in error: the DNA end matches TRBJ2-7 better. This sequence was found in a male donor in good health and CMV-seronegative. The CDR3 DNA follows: TGTGCCATCAGTGGCAGGGGCAGTGCCTACGAGCAGTACTTC. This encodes CAISGRGSAYEQYF.